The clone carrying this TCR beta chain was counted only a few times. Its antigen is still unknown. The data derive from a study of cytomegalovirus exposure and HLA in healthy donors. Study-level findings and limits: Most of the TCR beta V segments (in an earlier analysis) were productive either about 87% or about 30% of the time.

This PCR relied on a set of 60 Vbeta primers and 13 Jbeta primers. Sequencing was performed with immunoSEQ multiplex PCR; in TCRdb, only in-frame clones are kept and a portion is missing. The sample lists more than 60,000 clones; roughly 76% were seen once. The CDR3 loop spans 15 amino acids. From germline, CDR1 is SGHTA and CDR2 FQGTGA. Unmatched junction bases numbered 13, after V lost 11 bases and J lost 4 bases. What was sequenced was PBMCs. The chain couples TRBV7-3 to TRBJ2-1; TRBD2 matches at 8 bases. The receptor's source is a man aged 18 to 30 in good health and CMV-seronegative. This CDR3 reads CASTVVAGGYNEQFF. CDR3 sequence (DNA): TGTGCCTCCACGGTAGTGGCGGGGGGTTACAATGAGCAGTTCTTC.